This TCR beta chain was profiled in a study of T-cell memory formation after mild COVID-19. This clonotype occurred once. The target antigen is unknown. Study-wide points: The study found balanced CD4/CD8 in clones contracting day 15 to 85 and a CD4+ lean in later expanders. Whether day 37 second-wave clones are SARS-CoV-2-specific was not confirmed. Largely, contracting CD4+ clones fell within CM and EM, and contracting CD8+ clones within EMRA.

The CDR3 has 14 amino acids. V was clipped by 2 bases and J by 3 bases, with 10 bases between them. TCR alpha and TCR beta cDNA libraries carrying sample barcodes and UMIs were produced by 5'RACE using constant-segment primers. From the 5' RACE reads, TCRdb called clonotypes with MiXCR, one entry per CDR3 protein. In the table there are around 120,000 distinct CDR3 sequences, approximately 15% of which are singletons. The sequenced sample consisted of PBMCs or a T cell subset sorted from them (not recorded which). This sequence was found in an adult woman who had mild COVID-19 (a few samples of this study predate the infection). Cell type and time point are not known. The chain links TRBV12-3 or TRBV12-4 to TRBJ1-2; no clear D gene. In nucleotides, the CDR3 is TGTGCCAGCAGTTTATTGGCAGTTGACTATGGCTACACCTTC. This gives the protein CASSLLAVDYGYTF.